This is a list of T cell receptor beta chains from one sample in a study of technical replicates of blood from a handful of donors. Generated by immunoSEQ multiplex PCR, the TCRdb table keeps only in-frame clones and is missing some. In the table there are about 75,000 clones, about 97% of which are singletons. Sample: T cells isolated from PBMCs. The receptors originated from a human donor in good health. Both conserved end residues are part of each CDR3. Fields, in order: clone size, V gene, J gene, D gene, CDR3 DNA, CDR3 protein. D genes are given only for firm matches. The size of a clone is reported for some rows only, either as once, few or many, or as a class for expanded clones.

.,TRBV4-2,TRBJ2-7,TRBD2,TGTGCCAGCAGTCAACTTCGGGGGGTGGCCTACGAGCAGTACTTC,CASSQLRGVAYEQYF
.,TRBV5-6,TRBJ1-2,.,TGTGCCAGCAGCCTACGCTCAGGGGCTGCCCTTTATAACTATGGCTACACCTTC,CASSLRSGAALYNYGYTF
.,TRBV2,TRBJ1-5,.,TGTGCCAGCAGGGCCCTCAGGGGAACCAACAATCAGCCCCAGCATTTT,CASRALRGTNNQPQHF
.,TRBV4-1,TRBJ1-1,.,TGCGCCAGCAGCCGGGAACCGGGGGGCCCCGAAGCTTTCTTT,CASSREPGGPEAFF
.,TRBV19,TRBJ1-2,TRBD1,TGTGCCAGTAGAAGGGACAGACCTAACTATGGCTACACCTTC,CASRRDRPNYGYTF
.,TRBV5-1,TRBJ2-7,TRBD2,TGCGCCAGCAGCTTGGGGACTAGCGGTCCTTCCTACGAGCAGTACTTC,CASSLGTSGPSYEQYF
.,TRBV27,TRBJ2-4,TRBD1,TGTGCCAGCAGTTTCCGGGACAGGGGAAACATTCAGTACTTC,CASSFRDRGNIQYF
.,TRBV10-1,TRBJ2-3,TRBD2,TGCGCCAGCAGTGAGTCCTCCGTTAGCGGGGGGCAAACAGATACGCAGTATTTT,CASSESSVSGGQTDTQYF
.,TRBV2,TRBJ1-2,.,TGTGCCAGCAGTGGGTCTACGCGGGGCTACACCTTC,CASSGSTRGYTF
.,TRBV4-1,TRBJ1-3,.,TGCGCCAGCAGCCAACCTCCCATCAGGGCGGGACCCAACTCTGGAAACACCATATATTTT,CASSQPPIRAGPNSGNTIYF
.,TRBV12-5,TRBJ2-7,.,TGTGCTAGTGGTAGAGTCCCCTACGAGCAGTACTTC,CASGRVPYEQYF
once,TRBV5-1,TRBJ1-2,.,TGCGCCAGCAGCTTGGGAGGTCAGCGAAACTATGGCTACACCTTC,CASSLGGQRNYGYTF
.,TRBV13,TRBJ2-3,.,TGTGCCAGCAGCTTAGGCCGGAGGGATACGCAGTATTTT,CASSLGRRDTQYF
.,TRBV11-1,TRBJ2-7,TRBD1,TGTGCCAGCAGCCAAACAGGGGGGAACTACGAGCAGTACTTC,CASSQTGGNYEQYF
.,TRBV19,TRBJ1-1,.,TGTGCCAGTAGTAAAAACCGGGCCCGGACATTATCGAACACTGAAGCTTTCTTT,CASSKNRARTLSNTEAFF
.,TRBV5-8,TRBJ2-7,TRBD1,TGTGCCAGCAGCTCTTCCGGGACAGCGGCCTACGAGCAGTACTTC,CASSSSGTAAYEQYF
.,TRBV2,TRBJ2-2,TRBD1,TGTGCCAGTACACTGGGACAGTTCATCGCGAACACCGGGGAGCTGTTTTTT,CASTLGQFIANTGELFF
.,TRBV6-6,TRBJ2-7,.,TGTGCCAGCAGCGGCAGGGGAGAGAACGAGCAGTACTTC,CASSGRGENEQYF
.,TRBV28,TRBJ2-3,TRBD2,TGTGCCAGCAGTTTATGGACTAGCGGGAGGGACACAGATACGCAGTATTTT,CASSLWTSGRDTDTQYF
.,TRBV19,TRBJ2-7,.,TGTGCCAGTAGTATAGACACTGACTACGAGCAGTACTTC,CASSIDTDYEQYF
.,TRBV5-8,TRBJ2-1,TRBD1,TGTGCCAGCAGCTTCCCTCGGACAGGGTACGGCAATGAGCAGTTCTTC,CASSFPRTGYGNEQFF
.,TRBV2,TRBJ2-5,TRBD2,TGTGCCAGCAGTGCTAGCGGTGATTCTGGGGAGACCCAGTACTTC,CASSASGDSGETQYF
.,TRBV27,TRBJ1-2,.,TGTGCCAGCAGTCTTAGGAGCCCTAACTATGGCTACACCTTC,CASSLRSPNYGYTF